The 28 T cell receptor beta chains below all came from one sample that was sequenced in a study of beta chain features in type 1 diabetes. Expressed TCRB transcripts were sequenced, since all the RNA that had been isolated was reverse transcribed. Measured with immunoSEQ multiplex PCR; TCRdb has only the in-frame clones, and not every one. The table includes 200,000 to 250,000 clones, 25% to 30% detected once. Sequenced material: central memory CD4+ T cells from blood. Every receptor here comes from a man aged 30 to 39 in good health.

The table lists this clone with a few counts. This chain uses TRBV29-1 with TRBJ1-6, with 9 positions matching TRBD1. The CDR3 covers 14 residues. Trimming cost V 6 bases and J 6 bases; bases outside gene matches: 6. In germline, CDR1 is SQVTM, CDR2 ANQGSEA. CDR3 sequence reads: CSVLTGGINSPLHF. DNA of the CDR3: TGCAGCGTCCTTACAGGGGGCATTAATTCACCCCTCCACTTT.

The rearrangement joins TRBV5-1 to TRBJ2-6; D is undetermined. Trimming took 5 bases from V and 0 from J, leaving 9 bases between them. Germline V gene lookup returns CDR1 SGHRS and CDR2 YFSETQ. This CDR3 is 15 amino acids long. CDR3 protein: CASSRIDSGANVLTF. DNA for the CDR3: TGCGCCAGCAGTCGTATCGACTCTGGGGCCAACGTCCTGACTTTC.

The chain carries TRBV11-2 and TRBJ2-1; D is ambiguous. The CDR3 runs 13 residues. Germline CDR1 SGHAT, CDR2 FQNNGV. The germline V and J ends were trimmed by 5 bases and 4 bases, with 9 bases remaining between them. CDR3 sequence (DNA): TGTGCCAGCAGCCCGGGTCATTACAATGAGCAGTTCTTC. Its translation is CASSPGHYNEQFF.

The chain uses TRBV10-3 and TRBJ1-5; D may be TRBD1 (6 bases). Per the germline V gene, CDR1 is ENHRY and CDR2 is SYGVKD. The ends were cut back, 0 bases at V and 3 bases at J, with 9 bases in the middle. The CDR3 consists of 15 residues. This chain's CDR3 is CAISESGDINQPQHF. The DNA for the CDR3 is TGTGCCATCAGTGAGTCTGGGGACATCAATCAGCCCCAGCATTTT.

The rearrangement joins TRBV5-4 to TRBJ2-2; 10 bases match TRBD1. Germline CDR1 is SGHNT and CDR2 is YYREEE (reference sequence). Trimming at V came to 5 bases and at J to 4 bases, leaving 5 bases not matched to a gene. CDR3 size: 15 residues. This CDR3 reads CASRGQGKATGELFF. DNA for the CDR3: TGTGCCAGCAGGGGACAGGGGAAGGCCACCGGGGAGCTGTTTTTT.

The V and J genes are TRBV11-2 and TRBJ2-3; D might be TRBD2 (5 bases). Germline CDR1 is SGHAT and CDR2 is FQNNGV. The V and J ends lost 5 bases and 2 bases respectively, with 17 bases between them. The CDR3 spans 16 residues. The CDR3, as DNA: TGTGCCAGCAGCGGAGGCCGGGTCTCCATCACAGATACGCAGTATTTT. The encoded protein is CASSGGRVSITDTQYF.

This clone has a count of ten or more. V and J are TRBV20-1 and TRBJ1-2; D not resolved. This CDR3 is 10 amino acids long. V was pared by 6 bases and J by 8 bases, with 10 bases between. The germline gives CDR1 DFQATT, CDR2 SNEGSKA (reference sequence). In DNA form, the CDR3 reads TGCAGTGCCCCGGAAGGCGGCTACACCTTC. Residues: CSAPEGGYTF.

The V call is TRBV2, the J call TRBJ2-7; 9 nucleotides match TRBD2. The trim removed 6 bases at V and 12 bases at J, leaving 6 bases unmatched. This CDR3 comprises 11 residues. CDR1 is SNHLY, CDR2 FYNNEI, per germline. The CDR3 reads CASRQGLARYF. The DNA for the CDR3 is TGTGCCAGCAGACAGGGACTAGCAAGGTACTTC.

A word on this clone: The sample has other DNA sequences that encode this CDR3 too. This chain joins TRBV27 and TRBJ1-6; D uncertain. V was trimmed by 6 bases and J by 0 bases, leaving 6 bases between them. This CDR3 is built from 14 residues. The germline V gene encodes CDR1 MNHEY and CDR2 SMNVEV (reference sequence). The CDR3 nucleotides are TGTGCCAGCAGCCTGAGCTCCTATAATTCACCCCTCCACTTT. Translated: CASSLSSYNSPLHF.

The genes are TRBV20-1 and TRBJ1-1; 7 bases fit TRBD1. Germline lookup yields CDR1 DFQATT and CDR2 SNEGSKA (reference sequence). There are 11 residues in the CDR3. V lost 5 bases, J lost 5 bases, and 2 bases stayed unmatched. The CDR3 protein is CSALGQTEAFF. Here the CDR3 DNA reads TGCAGTGCTTTGGGACAGACTGAAGCTTTCTTT.

This chain connects TRBV2 to TRBJ2-1; tentatively, D is TRBD2 (6 bases). The V end lost 3 bases, the J end lost 2 bases, and 8 bases lay between the germline ends. The CDR3 is 14 amino acids. The germline V gene has CDR1 SNHLY and CDR2 FYNNEI. The CDR3 loop reads CASSDGGTYNEQFF. The CDR3 nucleotides are TGTGCCAGCAGTGACGGCGGGACCTACAATGAGCAGTTCTTC. Filled out from reference TRBV2 and TRBJ2-1, the complete variable domain reads EPEVTQTPSHQVTQMGQEVILRCVPISNHLYFYWYRQILGQKVEFLVSFYNNEISEKSEIFDDQFSVERPDGSNFTLKIRSTKLEDSAMYFCASSDGGTYNEQFFGPGTRLTVL.

The J gene is TRBJ2-1, the V gene TRBV5-6, with unresolved D. The V end lost 6 bases, the J end lost 5 bases, and 12 bases lay between the germline ends. From germline, CDR1 is SGHDT and CDR2 YYEEEE. The CDR3 is made up of 13 amino acids. CDR3 amino acids: CASTLGWNNEQFF. CDR3 in DNA: TGTGCCAGCACCCTTGGGTGGAACAATGAGCAGTTCTTC. The full variable domain, its missing parts supplied by reference TRBV5-6 and TRBJ2-1, is DAGVTQSPTHLIKTRGQQVTLRCSPKSGHDTVSWYQQALGQGPQFIFQYYEEEERQRGNFPDRFSGHQFPNYSSELNVNALLLGDSALYLCASTLGWNNEQFFGPGTRLTVL.

Only a few counts were recorded for this clone. The DNA for the CDR3 is TGCAGCGTTGAAGGCAGGGGCGTAGAAGCTTTCTTT. Translated: CSVEGRGVEAFF. This sequence joins TRBV29-1 and TRBJ1-1; D is possibly TRBD1 (6 bases). The V and J ends lost 1 base and 8 bases respectively, with 11 bases between them. The germline CDR1 and CDR2 sequences are SQVTM and ANQGSEA. This CDR3 contains 12 residues.

This clone was counted only a few times. Other DNA sequences in the same sample also yield this CDR3. The chain combines TRBV30 with TRBJ2-7; D is unclear. The ends were cut back, 1 base at V and 3 bases at J, with 4 bases in the middle. The V gene's germline CDR1 is GTSNPN and CDR2 SVGIG (reference sequence). This CDR3 spans 11 amino acids. CDR3 region: CAWSGSYEQYF. CDR3 in DNA: TGTGCCTGGAGTGGAAGCTACGAGCAGTACTTC. Filled out from reference TRBV30 and TRBJ2-7, the complete variable domain reads SQTIHQWPATLVQPVGSPLSLECTVEGTSNPNLYWYRQAAGRGLQLLFYSVGIGQISSEVPQNLSASRPQDRQFILSSKKLLLSDSGFYLCAWSGSYEQYFGPGTRLTVT.

V usage is TRBV20-1 and J usage is TRBJ1-1; D uncertain. From germline, CDR1 is DFQATT and CDR2 SNEGSKA (reference sequence). This CDR3 has 11 amino acids. Trimming cost V 6 bases and J 3 bases, with 8 bases left between them. CDR3 coding DNA: TGCAGTGCCCACCCCCACACTGAAGCTTTCTTT. This encodes CSAHPHTEAFF.

As for this clone: The junction departs from germline at one end; a sequencing error may be responsible. The chain recombines TRBV6-5 with TRBJ1-1; 10 nucleotides match TRBD1. CDR1 is MNHEY and CDR2 is SVGAGI in the germline V gene. This CDR3 is 15 amino acids long. The CDR3: CASTYVDRGSTEAFF. In nucleotides, the CDR3 is TGTGCCAGCACTTACGTGGACAGGGGGTCCACTGAAGCTTTCTTT.

This chain connects TRBV7-6 to TRBJ2-7; D remains ambiguous. CDR1 and CDR2 (germline): SGHVS, FNYEAQ. V was pared by 4 bases and J by 3 bases, with 16 bases between. This CDR3 is 15 amino acids long. CDR3 in amino acids: CASSSSLHSNYEQYF. CDR3 coding DNA: TGTGCCAGCAGCTCCTCTTTACATAGTAACTACGAGCAGTACTTC.

The J gene is TRBJ2-2, the V gene TRBV7-2; TRBD2 might be the D (5 bases). The germline V gene has CDR1 SGHTA and CDR2 FQGNSA. This CDR3 has 13 amino acids. Trimming left V 6 bases short and J 6 bases short, with 11 bases between. The CDR3 coding sequence is TGTGCCAGCAGTTTAAACGGGGCCGGGGAGCTGTTTTTT. Its protein is CASSLNGAGELFF. Supplemented by reference TRBV7-2 and TRBJ2-2, the full variable domain reads GAGVSQSPSNKVTEKGKDVELRCDPISGHTALYWYRQSLGQGLEFLIYFQGNSAPDKSGLPSDRFSAERTGGSVSTLTIQRTQQEDSAVYLCASSLNGAGELFFGEGSRLTVL.

This clone turned up a few times. The V call is TRBV7-2, the J call TRBJ2-5; 15 bases line up with TRBD2. The CDR3 runs 16 residues. The V and J ends lost 5 bases and 4 bases, in that order; junction bases with no gene match: 5. Germline lookup yields CDR1 SGHTA and CDR2 FQGNSA. The chain's CDR3 is CASSRTSGRGRETQYF. CDR3 DNA sequence: TGTGCCAGCAGCAGGACTAGCGGGAGGGGGAGAGAGACCCAGTACTTC.

The chain employs TRBV28 and TRBJ1-2; 7 bases line up with TRBD1. This CDR3 is built from 13 residues. Per the germline V gene, CDR1 is MDHEN and CDR2 is SYDVKM. Losses at the gene ends were 5 bases for V and 9 bases for J; bases not matched to a gene: 9. The CDR3 coding sequence is TGTGCCAGCAGTCCACAGGGGTATCGTAGCTACACCTTC. Translating gives CASSPQGYRSYTF.

This chain links TRBV29-1 with TRBJ2-1; 9 bases agree with TRBD1. This CDR3 is built from 16 residues. The germline CDR1 and CDR2 sequences are SQVTM and ANQGSEA. The V and J ends lost 4 bases and 4 bases, in that order; junction bases with no gene match: 11. For the CDR3, the DNA is TGCAGCGTTGGCCCGGGACAGGGCCTTACTTACAATGAGCAGTTCTTC. It encodes CSVGPGQGLTYNEQFF.

This clone was counted between two and nine times. The chain employs TRBV9 and TRBJ2-5, with D maybe TRBD2 (6 bases). Germline loops: CDR1 SGDLS, CDR2 YYNGEE. This CDR3 is 15 amino acids long. Trimming left V 0 bases short and J 5 bases short, with 14 bases between. The CDR3, as DNA: TGTGCCAGCAGCGTAGAGCGGGTGGAGGGGGAGACCCAGTACTTC. This sequence encodes CASSVERVEGETQYF.

This clone came up a few times. Other DNA sequences in this sample translate to the same CDR3. The chain couples TRBV18 to TRBJ2-1; no firm D call. Trimming cost V 3 bases and J 5 bases, with 8 bases left between them. This CDR3 is 13 amino acids long. The germline V gene encodes CDR1 KGHSH and CDR2 LQKENI. The CDR3 loop reads CASSPGLNNEQFF. The CDR3 DNA is TGTGCCAGCTCACCGGGTCTGAACAATGAGCAGTTCTTC.

This rearrangement joins TRBV5-6 to TRBJ2-3; 8 bases agree with TRBD2. CDR1 and CDR2 from the germline V gene are SGHDT and YYEEEE. This CDR3 is 15 amino acids long. V trimming: 0 bases; J trimming: 2 bases; junction bases outside the gene matches: 2. The CDR3 nucleotides are TGTGCCAGCAGCTTGGGACTAGCGCACACAGATACGCAGTATTTT. This translates into CASSLGLAHTDTQYF. Combining the CDR3 with reference TRBV5-6 and TRBJ2-3 gives the whole variable domain DAGVTQSPTHLIKTRGQQVTLRCSPKSGHDTVSWYQQALGQGPQFIFQYYEEEERQRGNFPDRFSGHQFPNYSSELNVNALLLGDSALYLCASSLGLAHTDTQYFGPGTRLTVL.

This clone showed up just a few times. This rearrangement joins TRBV29-1 to TRBJ2-1, with unresolved D. This CDR3 has 14 amino acids. The germline gives CDR1 SQVTM, CDR2 ANQGSEA. V shed 4 bases and J shed 0 bases, with 10 bases lying between them. The CDR3 here is CSVVKGSSYNEQFF. In DNA, the CDR3 is TGCAGCGTTGTGAAGGGCAGCTCCTACAATGAGCAGTTCTTC.

The chain combines TRBV4-2 with TRBJ2-7; TRBD2 agrees at 12 bases. J gave up 4 bases and V 5 bases, and 6 bases lay outside the gene matches. The germline V gene has CDR1 LGHNA and CDR2 YNFKEQ. This CDR3 is built from 15 residues. The CDR3 spells CASSARLAGEYEQYF. The CDR3 DNA sequence: TGTGCCAGCAGCGCCCGACTAGCGGGGGAATACGAGCAGTACTTC.

The rearrangement joins TRBV5-1 to TRBJ1-1; D gene uncertain. This CDR3 spans 13 amino acids. Trimming removed 4 bases at V and 1 base at J, with 8 bases between. CDR1 and CDR2 (germline): SGHRS, YFSETQ. The CDR3 protein is CASSRDRNTEAFF. The DNA of the CDR3 is TGCGCCAGCAGCCGTGATAGGAACACTGAAGCTTTCTTT.

The chain uses TRBV9 and TRBJ2-7; 8 bases agree with TRBD2. This CDR3 is built from 18 residues. The V and J ends lost 4 bases and 1 base, in that order; junction bases with no gene match: 16. Germline CDR1 and CDR2: SGDLS and YYNGEE. CDR3: CASSLSSGGSGKSYEQYF. The CDR3 DNA sequence: TGTGCCAGCAGCTTATCCTCCGGGGGTAGCGGGAAATCCTACGAGCAGTACTTC. Variable domain in full (rest from reference TRBV9 and TRBJ2-7): DSGVTQTPKHLITATGQRVTLRCSPRSGDLSVYWYQQSLDQGLQFLIQYYNGEERAKGNILERFSAQQFPDLHSELNLSSLELGDSALYFCASSLSSGGSGKSYEQYFGPGTRLTVT.